These T cell receptor beta chains were read from a single sample in a study of shared clonotypes between healthy human individuals. Using immunoSEQ multiplex PCR, the repertoire was profiled, and TCRdb retains in-frame clones only, with some absent. The sample consists of 2 million to 2.5 million clones, roughly 93% of them appearing once. Specimen: naive CD4+ T cells from PBMCs. These receptors were taken from a man aged 18-30 years in good health. Some clones in this sample may be carry-over from other donors' samples. CDR3s include the opening cysteine and the closing phenylalanine or tryptophan. D genes are given only for firm matches. For some rows the clone size is stated as once, few or many, or as a class when expanded; others skip it.

CDR3nt: TGCGCCAGCAGCCTCTACATTGGGGACACCGGGGAGCTGTTTTTT
CDR3aa: CASSLYIGDTGELFF
v_gene: TRBV5-1
d_gene: -
j_gene: TRBJ2-2
abundance: once

CDR3nt: TGCGCCAGCAGCTTGGTCGGGGGGCACGAGACCCAGTACTTC
CDR3aa: CASSLVGGHETQYF
v_gene: TRBV5-1
d_gene: -
j_gene: TRBJ2-5
abundance: -

CDR3nt: TGCGCCAGCAGTGGGCCTTCAGATACGCAGTATTTT
CDR3aa: CASSGPSDTQYF
v_gene: TRBV4-1
d_gene: -
j_gene: TRBJ2-3
abundance: -

CDR3nt: TGTGCCACCAGACACTCCGGGGGGGGATTGAAAGCTTTCTTT
CDR3aa: CATRHSGGGLKAFF
v_gene: TRBV15
d_gene: -
j_gene: TRBJ1-1
abundance: -

CDR3nt: TGTGCCAGCAGTTATAGCAGGGAGACGGAAGCTTTCTTT
CDR3aa: CASSYSRETEAFF
v_gene: TRBV6-6
d_gene: -
j_gene: TRBJ1-1
abundance: few

CDR3nt: TGCGCCAGCACAGGCAGCAACTCCTACGAGCAGTACTTC
CDR3aa: CASTGSNSYEQYF
v_gene: TRBV5-1
d_gene: -
j_gene: TRBJ2-7
abundance: once

CDR3nt: TGTGCCAGCAGTTCCCCGGGACTAGCGGGAGCCTCTGGCACAGATACGCAGTATTTT
CDR3aa: CASSSPGLAGASGTDTQYF
v_gene: TRBV27
d_gene: TRBD2
j_gene: TRBJ2-3
abundance: -

CDR3nt: TGTGCCAGCAGCGGATTGAACCGTCGCACAGATACGCAGTATTTT
CDR3aa: CASSGLNRRTDTQYF
v_gene: TRBV28
d_gene: -
j_gene: TRBJ2-3
abundance: -

CDR3nt: TGTGCCAGCACCAGAGAAGGACAGGGAACCTATGGCTACACCTTC
CDR3aa: CASTREGQGTYGYTF
v_gene: TRBV11-2
d_gene: TRBD1
j_gene: TRBJ1-2
abundance: -

CDR3nt: TGTGCCAGCAGTTACTGGCGGCAGGGGGCCTCCGAGCAGTACTTC
CDR3aa: CASSYWRQGASEQYF
v_gene: TRBV6-5
d_gene: TRBD1
j_gene: TRBJ2-7
abundance: -

CDR3nt: TGTGCCAGCACGGTCGGCTATGGCTACACCTTC
CDR3aa: CASTVGYGYTF
v_gene: TRBV7-9
d_gene: -
j_gene: TRBJ1-2
abundance: -

CDR3nt: TGTGCCAGTAGTATCTGGGGCGGGGAGCTGTTTTTT
CDR3aa: CASSIWGGELFF
v_gene: TRBV19
d_gene: -
j_gene: TRBJ2-2
abundance: -

CDR3nt: TGTGCCAGCAGTCCGACTAGGGCGGCAGATACGCAGTATTTT
CDR3aa: CASSPTRAADTQYF
v_gene: TRBV2
d_gene: -
j_gene: TRBJ2-3
abundance: -

CDR3nt: TGTGCCAGCAGTCGACTATTCAACACCGGGGAGCTGTTTTTT
CDR3aa: CASSRLFNTGELFF
v_gene: TRBV6-1
d_gene: -
j_gene: TRBJ2-2
abundance: -

CDR3nt: TGTGCCAGCAGCTTAGTTTATTGGGACAGGGAGAACACCATATATTTT
CDR3aa: CASSLVYWDRENTIYF
v_gene: TRBV7-2
d_gene: TRBD1
j_gene: TRBJ1-3
abundance: -